The present TCR beta chain was sequenced within a study of vaccination effects on CD4 cells after COVID-19. The wider study: Participants completed two doses of the BNT162b2 or mRNA-1273 vaccine.

Using viral peptide pools, the ViraFEST assay grew out antigen-specific CD4+ T cells prior to sequencing. When about ten days of culture had elapsed, CD4+ T cells were isolated. Nucleocapsid antibodies stayed negative before and after vaccination, showing no earlier SARS-CoV-2 infection. With around 10 ug/ml peptides and around 9.6 IU/ml IL-2, over 1.5 million PBMC per well were cultured. A remark on this clone: Its antigen is as yet unknown.

Measured with immunoSEQ multiplex PCR; TCRdb has only the in-frame clones, and not every one. The table lists roughly 75,000 clones, approximately 70% of them singletons. Study-level points and caveats: Infection- and vaccine-induced clones contracted markedly late after vaccination.

The source of this sequence is a human donor who received a COVID-19 vaccine. The input for sequencing was CD4+ T cells from PBMCs cultured with HCoV-OC43 spike peptides, taken before COVID-19 vaccination. Subset given: HCoV-OC43 spike overlapping peptide pool stimulation.

As DNA, the CDR3 is TGTGCCAGCAGACTAAGCGGAGACACCGGGGAGCTGTTTTTT. Its translation is CASRLSGDTGELFF. V and J are TRBV7-3 and TRBJ2-2; possibly TRBD2 for D (5 bases). The germline CDR1 and CDR2 sequences are SGHTA and FQGTGA. Trimming stripped 6 bases from V and 3 bases from J, with 11 bases between. CDR3 length: 14 residues.